The 23 T cell receptor beta chains given below trace back to one sample, sequenced in a study of T cells in Graves' hyperthyroidism and ophthalmopathy. TCR beta CDR3 regions were amplified from RNA transcripts. HTBI primers were the set used in a first-round RT-PCR of the TCR CDR3. MiXCR was run by TCRdb on the multiplex PCR reads, yielding one entry per CDR3 protein. The sample consists of over 250,000 distinct CDR3 sequences, under 30% of them appearing once. Sequenced sample: blood. The receptors here all came from a man aged 35-49 years with Graves' hyperthyroidism that later progressed to Graves' ophthalmopathy.

This clonotype was recorded many times. The CDR3 protein is CASTRGWRGQETQYF. The CDR3 DNA reads TGTGCCAGCACCCGGGGGTGGCGGGGGCAAGAGACCCAGTACTTC. The rearrangement uses TRBV12-3 or TRBV12-4 and TRBJ2-5; TRBD2 matches 7 bases. V was clipped by 7 bases and J by 2 bases; unmatched bases: 10. This CDR3 is built from 15 residues.

This clonotype was seen ten or more times. This chain's CDR3 is CASALLWTEMNTEAFF. CDR3 DNA sequence: TGTGCTAGTGCCCTTTTGTGGACGGAGATGAACACTGAAGCTTTCTTT. J is TRBJ1-1 and V is TRBV12-5, with D hard to call. The ends were cut back, 7 bases at V and 0 bases at J, with 18 bases in the middle. The CDR3 length is 16 residues. The germline V gene has CDR1 LGHNT and CDR2 FRNRAP. The complete variable domain, with remaining parts taken from reference TRBV12-5 and TRBJ1-1, reads DARVTQTPRHKVTEMGQEVTMRCQPILGHNTVFWYRQTMMQGLELLAYFRNRAPLDDSGMPKDRFSAEMPDATLATLKIQPSEPRDSAVYFCASALLWTEMNTEAFFGQGTRLTVV.

This clonotype was recorded at least ten times. This rearrangement joins TRBV10-3 to TRBJ2-7; 8 bases fit TRBD2. Trimming at V came to 4 bases and at J to 4 bases, leaving 9 bases not matched to a gene. Per germline, CDR1 ENHRY and CDR2 SYGVKD. The CDR3 has 15 amino acids. CDR3 nucleotide sequence: TGTGCCATCAGTGGGGCTAGCGGGTCCTTATACGAGCAGTACTTC. Its protein is CAISGASGSLYEQYF.

This clonotype was detected ten times or more. The chain has TRBV5-1 and TRBJ2-7, with 14 bases matching TRBD2. Per germline, CDR1 SGHRS and CDR2 YFSETQ. CDR3 size: 17 residues. V lost 4 bases, J lost 2 bases, and 8 bases stayed unmatched. The CDR3 DNA is TGCGCCAGCAGCCTAGGGACTAGCGGGGGCACACCCTACGAGCAGTACTTC. Protein product: CASSLGTSGGTPYEQYF.

This clonotype was detected ten times or more. V and J are TRBV28 and TRBJ2-7; maybe TRBD2 (6 bases). The CDR3 is 14 residues long. Germline assignment: CDR1 MDHEN and CDR2 SYDVKM. Between the trimmed V and J ends, which lost 4 bases and 1 base, there was a span of 11 bases. CDR3 bases: TGTGCCAGCAGTTACGGGGGTCCTTCCTACGAGCAGTACTTC. Protein: CASSYGGPSYEQYF.

There are many counts of this clonotype. V usage is TRBV19 and J usage is TRBJ2-5, with TRBD2 matching over 10 bases. The germline V gene has CDR1 LNHDA and CDR2 SQIVND (reference sequence). CDR3 size: 19 residues. V was pared by 1 base and J by 2 bases, with 13 bases of the junction left unmatched. This CDR3 reads CASSIGRLPLAGHQETQYF. The CDR3 DNA follows: TGTGCCAGTAGTATAGGGAGGCTCCCACTAGCGGGGCATCAAGAGACCCAGTACTTC.

The chain links TRBV6-2 or TRBV6-3 to TRBJ2-7; 8 bases fit TRBD1. The CDR3 loop spans 15 amino acids. The V and J ends lost 4 bases and 4 bases, in that order; junction bases with no gene match: 9. Germline assignment: CDR1 MNHEY and CDR2 SVGEGT. CDR3 in amino acids: CASSSPRQGPYEQYF. The CDR3 region has the DNA TGTGCCAGCAGTTCCCCTCGACAGGGGCCGTACGAGCAGTACTTC.

This clonotype was observed many times. The chain joins TRBV6-1 to TRBJ2-4; 10 bases are a match to TRBD1. J gave up 9 bases and V 6 bases, and 14 bases lay outside the gene matches. Germline V CDR1 and CDR2: MNHNS, SASEGT. The CDR3 covers 16 residues. The chain's CDR3 is CASSQGGTGVTSIQYF. The CDR3 nucleotides read TGTGCCAGCAGCCAGGGGGGGACAGGGGTTACGTCCATTCAGTACTTC.

This clonotype was detected many times. The chain has TRBV24-1 and TRBJ1-2, with a weak D call TRBD1 (6 bases). The CDR3 runs 13 residues. Trimming stripped 5 bases from V and 6 bases from J, with 12 bases between. Germline CDR1 and CDR2: KGHDR and SFDVKD. The CDR3, as DNA: TGTGCCACCAGTGTAGGGGGTCTCGATGGCTACACCTTC. Its translation is CATSVGGLDGYTF.

This clonotype was recorded at least ten times. V and J are TRBV5-1 and TRBJ2-7; TRBD2 is a possible D gene (6 bases). This CDR3 has 14 amino acids. V lost 1 base and J lost 0, with 8 bases in between. CDR1 SGHRS and CDR2 YFSETQ come from the germline V gene. CDR3 loop: CASSLWRGSYEQYF. As DNA, the CDR3 is TGCGCCAGCAGCTTGTGGCGGGGCTCCTACGAGCAGTACTTC.

This clonotype was counted a single time. The CDR3 region has the DNA TGTGCCAGCAGTCCTTTGGCCGGAGGTGCCTACGAGCAGTACTTC. It is translated as CASSPLAGGAYEQYF. V usage is TRBV12-3 or TRBV12-4 and J usage is TRBJ2-7; D perhaps matches TRBD2 (5 bases). This CDR3 is 15 amino acids long. Trimming cost V 5 bases and J 2 bases, with 16 bases left between them.

This clonotype was found many times. This chain joins TRBV28 and TRBJ1-1; D is undetermined. The CDR3 spans 14 residues. CDR1 is MDHEN, CDR2 SYDVKM, per germline. V dropped 1 base and J dropped 6 bases, with 12 bases sitting between them. In nucleotides, the CDR3 is TGTGCCAGCAGTTTATCGTACCGGCGCGCTGAAGCTTTCTTT. This codes for CASSLSYRRAEAFF.

This clonotype came up many times. The chain couples TRBV12-3 or TRBV12-4 to TRBJ2-7; a possible D gene is TRBD2 (5 bases). V was cut by 3 bases and J by 7 bases, with 13 bases left in between. This CDR3 contains 13 residues. CDR3 DNA: TGTGCCAGCAGTTTTGCTAGCAGAGGGGAGCAGTACTTC. Protein: CASSFASRGEQYF.

In this sample, this clonotype turned up many times. The chain carries TRBV5-1 and TRBJ2-2, with a weak D call TRBD2 (5 bases). Trimming removed 0 bases at V and 3 bases at J, with 18 bases between. This CDR3 has 18 residues. CDR1 SGHRS and CDR2 YFSETQ come from the germline V gene. DNA of the CDR3: TGCGCCAGCAGCTTGGGAGTGTCAGCCCGACTATACACCGGGGAGCTGTTTTTT. This codes for CASSLGVSARLYTGELFF. Full variable domain (missing parts from reference TRBV5-1 and TRBJ2-2): KAGVTQTPRYLIKTRGQQVTLSCSPISGHRSVSWYQQTPGQGLQFLFEYFSETQRNKGNFPGRFSGRQFSNSRSEMNVSTLELGDSALYLCASSLGVSARLYTGELFFGEGSRLTVL.

V and J are TRBV10-3 and TRBJ1-2; the D is unclear. The CDR3 covers 16 residues. Between the trimmed V and J ends, which lost 2 bases and 4 bases, there was a span of 17 bases. In germline, CDR1 is ENHRY, CDR2 SYGVKD. CDR3 loop: CAISEDHREGSYGYTF. CDR3 DNA: TGTGCCATCAGTGAGGACCACCGGGAGGGCAGCTATGGCTACACCTTC.

This clonotype came up many times. V is TRBV6-1 and J is TRBJ2-7; 8 bases are shared with TRBD1. Germline CDR1 MNHNS, CDR2 SASEGT. The trim removed 5 bases at V and 4 bases at J, leaving 10 bases unmatched. The CDR3 has 15 residues. CDR3 nucleotide sequence: TGTGCCAGCAGTCCTTCCGACAGGGGTGATTACGAGCAGTACTTC. Residues: CASSPSDRGDYEQYF.

This clonotype was detected many times. This chain uses TRBV6-1 with TRBJ2-2; 7 bases align to TRBD1. This CDR3 comprises 15 residues. Trimming removed 4 bases from V and 5 bases from J; junction bases left unmatched: 7. Looked up from germline, CDR1 is MNHNS and CDR2 is SASEGT. The CDR3 nucleotides are TGTGCCAGCAGTGGAACAGGGGTAGCGACCGGGGAGCTGTTTTTT. Translating it yields CASSGTGVATGELFF.

This rearrangement joins TRBV12-3 or TRBV12-4 to TRBJ1-5, with TRBD1 identical over 10 bases. This CDR3 has 15 residues. Trimming at V came to 6 bases and at J to 7 bases, leaving 9 bases not matched to a gene. CDR3 DNA: TGTGCCAGCAGCCCGGACAGGGGGGATCGACAGCCCCAGCATTTT. It encodes CASSPDRGDRQPQHF.

This clonotype was recorded at least ten times. The chain couples TRBV12-3 or TRBV12-4 to TRBJ1-3; no reliable D call. The V end was cut by 11 bases, the J end by 3 bases, with 17 bases between. The CDR3 loop spans 14 amino acids. CDR3 nucleotide sequence: TGTGCCTCCAACCTTTTCCGCAGTGGAAACACCATATATTTT. The encoded protein is CASNLFRSGNTIYF.

At least ten counts were recorded for this clonotype. The V and J genes are TRBV29-1 and TRBJ2-7; D unclear. The CDR3 loop spans 12 amino acids. Germline values: CDR1 SQVTM, CDR2 ANQGSEA. V gave up 7 bases and J gave up 7 bases, with 17 bases separating them. The CDR3 here is CSASDDGWEQYF. In DNA, the CDR3 is TGCAGCGCCTCAGATGATGGCTGGGAGCAGTACTTC.

This clonotype was recorded many times. The chain employs TRBV29-1 and TRBJ2-2, with 8 bases aligning to TRBD2. This CDR3 is built from 12 residues. Germline loops: CDR1 SQVTM, CDR2 ANQGSEA. The junction had 1 base not matched to a gene; V was cut back by 4 bases and J by 6 bases. CDR3 sequence: CSVGLASGELFF. The CDR3 DNA reads TGCAGCGTTGGACTAGCGTCCGGGGAGCTGTTTTTT.

This clonotype was observed at least ten times. The chain employs TRBV7-8 and TRBJ1-2; 9 positions match TRBD1. The CDR3 has 15 amino acids. The germline gives CDR1 SGHVS, CDR2 FQNEAQ. Germline trimming cut 6 bases from V and 8 bases from J; bases unmatched to any gene: 13. The CDR3 here is CASSPGDRAAEGYTF. The CDR3 nucleotides read TGTGCCAGCAGTCCTGGGGACAGGGCCGCGGAAGGCTACACCTTC.

The table lists this clonotype with many counts. CDR3 in DNA: TGTGCCAGCAGGGGAGATCAGGGAGGCAGAAAAGCTTTCTTT. Translating it yields CASRGDQGGRKAFF. The chain links TRBV2 to TRBJ1-1; weak D call: TRBD1 (5 bases). From germline, CDR1 is SNHLY and CDR2 FYNNEI. V was cut by 6 bases and J by 9 bases, with 20 bases left in between. The CDR3 has 14 amino acids.